This is a list of T cell receptor beta chains from one sample in a study of T cell responses to AZD1222 COVID-19 vaccine. The data were produced by immunoSEQ multiplex PCR, yet TCRdb's version contains in-frame clones alone and is incomplete. Seen here are over 85,000 clones, around 90% observed once, and the top ten hold 10% to 15%. Here the sequenced sample was peripheral blood, taken on day 0 of AZD1222 vaccination. All receptors come from an adult in good health. CDR3s include the opening cysteine and the closing phenylalanine or tryptophan. Each record gives: clone size, J gene, V gene, D gene, CDR3 DNA, CDR3 protein. A D gene is named only where the DNA matches it firmly. Clone size is given for some rows only: seen once, a few or many times, or a class if the clone is expanded.

abundance: -; j_gene: TRBJ1-2; v_gene: TRBV7-8; d_gene: TRBD1; CDR3nt: TGTGCCAGCAGCTTAGAGTACCGGGACAGCTATGGCTACACCTTC; CDR3aa: CASSLEYRDSYGYTF
abundance: -; j_gene: TRBJ1-2; v_gene: TRBV19; d_gene: TRBD1; CDR3nt: TGTGCCAGTAGTGCCACAGGGGCTCGGGGCTACACCTTC; CDR3aa: CASSATGARGYTF
abundance: -; j_gene: TRBJ2-5; v_gene: TRBV29-1; d_gene: TRBD1; CDR3nt: TGCAGCGTTGCCCACGGACAGGGGGAAGAGACCCAGTACTTC; CDR3aa: CSVAHGQGEETQYF
abundance: -; j_gene: TRBJ2-1; v_gene: TRBV29-1; d_gene: TRBD1; CDR3nt: TGCAGCGTCCGGGACAGGGGTTTTGACAATGAGCAGTTCTTC; CDR3aa: CSVRDRGFDNEQFF
abundance: -; j_gene: TRBJ2-2; v_gene: TRBV4-2; d_gene: TRBD2; CDR3nt: TGTGCCAGCAGCCAAGTTAGCGGGACCTCTCCAGGCGGGGAGCTGTTTTTT; CDR3aa: CASSQVSGTSPGGELFF
abundance: -; j_gene: TRBJ1-1; v_gene: TRBV20-1; d_gene: -; CDR3nt: TGCAGTGCTCCTCACCGCACTGAAGCTTTCTTT; CDR3aa: CSAPHRTEAFF
abundance: once; j_gene: TRBJ2-1; v_gene: TRBV5-4; d_gene: TRBD1; CDR3nt: TGTGCCAGCAGCTTGGGTCCCTCTGTGACAGGGTACAATGAGCAGTTCTTC; CDR3aa: CASSLGPSVTGYNEQFF
abundance: few; j_gene: TRBJ2-2; v_gene: TRBV6-5; d_gene: -; CDR3nt: TGTGCCAGCAGTTACAGCCAGAGACGGAACACCGGGGAGCTGTTTTTT; CDR3aa: CASSYSQRRNTGELFF
abundance: -; j_gene: TRBJ2-7; v_gene: TRBV6-5; d_gene: -; CDR3nt: TGTGCCAGCAGAAACAAGTACGAGCAGTACTTC; CDR3aa: CASRNKYEQYF
abundance: few; j_gene: TRBJ2-7; v_gene: TRBV18; d_gene: -; CDR3nt: TGTGCCAGCTCAGCCGGGGCTCTCAGCTACGAGCAGTACTTC; CDR3aa: CASSAGALSYEQYF
abundance: once; j_gene: TRBJ2-1; v_gene: TRBV18; d_gene: TRBD2; CDR3nt: TGTGCCAGCTCACCACCAGCGGGAGATGAGCAGTTCTTC; CDR3aa: CASSPPAGDEQFF
abundance: -; j_gene: TRBJ2-7; v_gene: TRBV6-5; d_gene: -; CDR3nt: TGTGCCAGCAGTACTGGGATGGGCGAGCAGTACTTC; CDR3aa: CASSTGMGEQYF
abundance: -; j_gene: TRBJ1-2; v_gene: TRBV15; d_gene: TRBD1; CDR3nt: TGTGCCACCAGAGGAGGGACAGGGGCTTCCTATGGCTACACCTTC; CDR3aa: CATRGGTGASYGYTF
abundance: -; j_gene: TRBJ2-3; v_gene: TRBV2; d_gene: -; CDR3nt: TGTGCCAGCCCAGGGAAAGGGGCCGCAGATACGCAGTATTTT; CDR3aa: CASPGKGAADTQYF
abundance: -; j_gene: TRBJ2-1; v_gene: TRBV28; d_gene: TRBD2; CDR3nt: TGTGCCAGCAGTTTAGTCGGGACTATCTACAATGAGCAGTTCTTC; CDR3aa: CASSLVGTIYNEQFF
abundance: -; j_gene: TRBJ2-5; v_gene: TRBV6-2/TRBV6-3; d_gene: -; CDR3nt: TGTGCCAGCAGTTATCCGAGGACAGGCGGGAAAGAGACCCAGTACTTC; CDR3aa: CASSYPRTGGKETQYF
abundance: -; j_gene: TRBJ1-6; v_gene: TRBV11-2; d_gene: -; CDR3nt: TGTGCCAGCAGGCCCGGGACACCCAGGGGAAGCTCCTATAATTCACCCCTCCACTTT; CDR3aa: CASRPGTPRGSSYNSPLHF